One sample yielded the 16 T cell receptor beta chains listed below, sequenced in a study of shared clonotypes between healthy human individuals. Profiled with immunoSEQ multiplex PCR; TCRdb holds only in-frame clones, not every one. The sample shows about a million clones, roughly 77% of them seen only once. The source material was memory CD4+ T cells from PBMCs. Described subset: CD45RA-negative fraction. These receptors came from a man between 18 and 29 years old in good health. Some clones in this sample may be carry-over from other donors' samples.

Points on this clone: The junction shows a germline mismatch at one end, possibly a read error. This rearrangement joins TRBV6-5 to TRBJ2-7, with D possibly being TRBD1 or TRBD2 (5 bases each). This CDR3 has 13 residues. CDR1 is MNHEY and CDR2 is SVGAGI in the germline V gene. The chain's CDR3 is CASSYSPRDQRDF. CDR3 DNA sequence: TGTGCCAGCAGTTACTCGCCCCGGGACCAAAGGGACTTC.

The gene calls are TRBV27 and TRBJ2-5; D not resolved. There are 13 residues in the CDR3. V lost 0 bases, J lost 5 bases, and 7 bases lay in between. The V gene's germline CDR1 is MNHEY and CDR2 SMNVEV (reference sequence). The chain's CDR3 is CASSLSLQETQYF. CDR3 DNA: TGTGCCAGCAGTTTATCCCTCCAGGAGACCCAGTACTTC.

The CDR3 is CASSLAGTSPKNIQYF. In nucleotides, the CDR3 is TGTGCCAGCAGTTTGGCCGGGACTAGTCCCAAAAACATTCAGTACTTC. This sequence joins TRBV28 and TRBJ2-4; the match to TRBD2 covers 8 bases. Germline V gene sequence: CDR1 MDHEN, CDR2 SYDVKM. This CDR3 spans 16 amino acids. V shed 3 bases, J shed 2 bases, and the junction held 6 bases outside the gene matches.

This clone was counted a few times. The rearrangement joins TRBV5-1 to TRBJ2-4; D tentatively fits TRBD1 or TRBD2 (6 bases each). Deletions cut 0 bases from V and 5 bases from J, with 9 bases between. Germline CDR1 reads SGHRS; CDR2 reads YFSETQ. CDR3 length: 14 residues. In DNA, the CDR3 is TGCGCCAGCAGCTTGGAGGGGGGCCAAAACATTCAGTACTTC. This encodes CASSLEGGQNIQYF. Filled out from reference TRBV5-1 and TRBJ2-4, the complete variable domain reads KAGVTQTPRYLIKTRGQQVTLSCSPISGHRSVSWYQQTPGQGLQFLFEYFSETQRNKGNFPGRFSGRQFSNSRSEMNVSTLELGDSALYLCASSLEGGQNIQYFGAGTRLSVL.

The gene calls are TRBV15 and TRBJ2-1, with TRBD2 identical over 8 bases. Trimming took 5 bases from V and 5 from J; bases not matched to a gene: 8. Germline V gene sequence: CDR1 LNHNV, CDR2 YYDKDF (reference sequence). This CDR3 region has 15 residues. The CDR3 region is CATSLTGGPDNEQFF. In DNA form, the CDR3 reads TGTGCCACCAGCCTTACGGGAGGGCCGGACAATGAGCAGTTCTTC.

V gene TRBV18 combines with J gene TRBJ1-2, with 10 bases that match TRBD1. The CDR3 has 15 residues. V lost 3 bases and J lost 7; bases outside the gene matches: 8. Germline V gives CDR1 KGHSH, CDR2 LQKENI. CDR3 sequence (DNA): TGTGCCAGCTCACCTTCCGGGACAGGGGCTCCTGGCTACACCTTC. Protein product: CASSPSGTGAPGYTF. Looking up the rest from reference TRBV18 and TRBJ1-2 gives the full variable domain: NAGVMQNPRHLVRRRGQEARLRCSPMKGHSHVYWYRQLPEEGLKFMVYLQKENIIDESGMPKERFSAEFPKEGPSILRIQQVVRGDSAAYFCASSPSGTGAPGYTFGSGTRLTVV.

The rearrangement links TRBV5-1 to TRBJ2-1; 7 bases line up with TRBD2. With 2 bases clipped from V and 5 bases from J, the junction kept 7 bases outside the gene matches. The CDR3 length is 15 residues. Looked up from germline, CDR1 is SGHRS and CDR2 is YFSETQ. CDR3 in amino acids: CASSLRGGSDNEQFF. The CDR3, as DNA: TGCGCCAGCAGCTTAAGGGGCGGGAGCGACAATGAGCAGTTCTTC.

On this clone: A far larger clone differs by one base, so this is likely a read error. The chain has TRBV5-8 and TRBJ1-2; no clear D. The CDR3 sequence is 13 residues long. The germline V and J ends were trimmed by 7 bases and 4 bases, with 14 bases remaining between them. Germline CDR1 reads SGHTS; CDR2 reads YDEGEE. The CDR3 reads CASGSNLIYGYTF. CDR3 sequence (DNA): TGTGCCAGCGGCTCTAACCTGATCTATGGCTACACCTTC.

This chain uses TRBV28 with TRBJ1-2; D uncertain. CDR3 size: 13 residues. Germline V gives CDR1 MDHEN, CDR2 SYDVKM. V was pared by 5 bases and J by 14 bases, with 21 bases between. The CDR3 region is CASSPTPPAYGTF. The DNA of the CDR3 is TGTGCCAGCAGTCCAACCCCCCCTGCTTATGGGACCTTC.

This CDR3 reads CASSRSFGYEQYF. CDR3 nucleotide sequence: TGTGCCAGCAGCCGAAGCTTCGGGTACGAGCAGTACTTC. The V and J genes are TRBV7-2 and TRBJ2-7; no clear D gene. Trimming removed 5 bases from V and 4 bases from J, with 12 bases in between. There are 13 residues in the CDR3. Germline loops: CDR1 SGHTA, CDR2 FQGNSA.

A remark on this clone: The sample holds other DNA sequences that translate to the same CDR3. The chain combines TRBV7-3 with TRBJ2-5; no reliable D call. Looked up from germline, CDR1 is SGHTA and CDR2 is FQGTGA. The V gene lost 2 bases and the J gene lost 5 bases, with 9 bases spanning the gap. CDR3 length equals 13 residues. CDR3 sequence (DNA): TGTGCCAGCAGCTTAGCCCCGCGGGAGACCCAGTACTTC. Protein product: CASSLAPRETQYF.

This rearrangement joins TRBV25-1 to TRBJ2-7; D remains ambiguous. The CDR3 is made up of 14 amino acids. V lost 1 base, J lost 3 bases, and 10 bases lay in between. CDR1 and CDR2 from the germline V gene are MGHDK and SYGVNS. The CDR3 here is CASSESWAYYEQYF. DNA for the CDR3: TGTGCCAGCAGTGAATCGTGGGCATACTACGAGCAGTACTTC.

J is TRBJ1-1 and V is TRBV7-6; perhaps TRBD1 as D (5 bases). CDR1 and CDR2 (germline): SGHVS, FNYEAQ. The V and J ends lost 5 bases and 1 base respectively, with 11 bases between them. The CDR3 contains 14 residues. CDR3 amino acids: CASSPPRGNTEAFF. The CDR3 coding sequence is TGTGCCAGCAGCCCTCCGAGGGGGAACACTGAAGCTTTCTTT.

CDR3 amino acids: CASSPRTGDEQFF. The CDR3 DNA follows: TGTGCCAGCAGCCCTAGGACAGGGGATGAGCAGTTCTTC. The rearrangement joins TRBV4-2 to TRBJ2-1, with 9 bases lining up with TRBD1. There are 13 residues in the CDR3. The V gene end was trimmed by 4 bases and the J gene end by 8 bases; junction bases not matched to a gene: 3. From germline, CDR1 is LGHNA and CDR2 YNFKEQ.

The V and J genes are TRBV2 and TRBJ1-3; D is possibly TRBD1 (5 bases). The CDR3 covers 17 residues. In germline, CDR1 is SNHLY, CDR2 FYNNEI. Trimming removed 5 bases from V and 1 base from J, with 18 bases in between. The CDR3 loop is CASSITGTISSGNTIYF. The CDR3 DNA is TGTGCCAGCAGTATAACCGGGACTATCTCGTCTGGAAACACCATATATTTT.

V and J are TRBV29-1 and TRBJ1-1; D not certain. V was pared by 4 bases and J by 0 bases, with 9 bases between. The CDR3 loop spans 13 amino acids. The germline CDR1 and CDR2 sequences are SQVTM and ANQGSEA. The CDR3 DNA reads TGCAGCGTTGTCGGATTAATGAACACTGAAGCTTTCTTT. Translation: CSVVGLMNTEAFF.